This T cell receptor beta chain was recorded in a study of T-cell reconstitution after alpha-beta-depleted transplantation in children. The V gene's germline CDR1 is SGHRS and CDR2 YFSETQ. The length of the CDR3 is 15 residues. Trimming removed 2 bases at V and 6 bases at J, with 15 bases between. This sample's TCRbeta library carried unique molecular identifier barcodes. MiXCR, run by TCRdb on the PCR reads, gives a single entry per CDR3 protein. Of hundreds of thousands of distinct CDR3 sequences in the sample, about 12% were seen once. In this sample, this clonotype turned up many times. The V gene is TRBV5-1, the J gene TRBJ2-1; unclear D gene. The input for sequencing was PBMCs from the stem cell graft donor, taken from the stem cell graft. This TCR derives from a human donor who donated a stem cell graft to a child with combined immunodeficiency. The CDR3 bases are TGCGCCAGCAGCTTCGCTGCCCTGGTCGCCAATGAGCAGTTCTTC. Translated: CASSFAALVANEQFF.